Below, 32 T cell receptor beta chains from the same sample are listed, as sequenced in a study of cytomegalovirus exposure and HLA in healthy donors. The PCR had 60 Vbeta and 13 Jbeta primers. Data came from immunoSEQ multiplex PCR; TCRdb stores just in-frame clones and leaves some out. The table lists about 150,000 clones, around 9.6% of them singletons, with approximately 2% in the top ten. The source material was PBMCs. The receptors shown here come from a male donor in good health and CMV-seronegative.

The V and J genes are TRBV7-2 and TRBJ1-4, with 12 bases identical to TRBD1. The length of the CDR3 is 15 residues. Trimming at V came to 5 bases and at J to 10 bases, leaving 8 bases not matched to a gene. Per germline, CDR1 SGHTA and CDR2 FQGNSA. The CDR3 DNA follows: TGTGCCAGCAGCCCGGGGGGGGACAGGGGGCTAAAACTGTTTTTT. It is translated as CASSPGGDRGLKLFF.

The sample holds a few counts of this clone. The rearrangement joins TRBV6-5 to TRBJ1-1; 7 bases align to TRBD1. Per germline, CDR1 MNHEY and CDR2 SVGAGI. The CDR3 extends over 15 amino acids. The V and J ends lost 6 bases and 0 bases, in that order; junction bases with no gene match: 7. The CDR3 region has the DNA TGTGCCAGCAGGACCCGACAGGGTGTGAACACTGAAGCTTTCTTT. Its translation is CASRTRQGVNTEAFF.

This clone was seen more than once but under ten times. The chain combines TRBV6-5 with TRBJ2-7; 11 bases map to TRBD1. V lost 7 bases to trimming and J lost 5 bases; unmatched junction nucleotides: 4. This CDR3 region has 13 residues. Per germline, CDR1 MNHEY and CDR2 SVGAGI. The CDR3 here is CASTPGQGDEQYF. The CDR3, as DNA: TGTGCCAGCACTCCGGGACAGGGGGACGAGCAGTACTTC.

The CDR3 nucleotides are TGCGCCAGCAGCCGGAGGTTCCTTTTTACCAATGAGCAGTTCTTC. Translation gives CASSRRFLFTNEQFF. V and J are TRBV4-1 and TRBJ2-1; D perhaps matches TRBD2 (5 bases). Germline values: CDR1 MGHRA, CDR2 YSYEKL. V lost 4 bases to trimming and J lost 6 bases, with 16 bases between them. This CDR3 is 15 amino acids long.

This clone has only a few counts. This chain joins TRBV4-2 and TRBJ2-5; tentative D call: TRBD1 (7 bases). The V gene lost 0 bases and the J gene lost 5 bases, with 25 bases spanning the gap. The germline CDR1 and CDR2 sequences are LGHNA and YNFKEQ. The CDR3 contains 19 residues. The CDR3, as DNA: TGTGCCAGCAGCCAAGATCGAGTTGGAGGGGGGCCCAGGGGGGAGACCCAGTACTTC. Protein: CASSQDRVGGGPRGETQYF.

A few counts support this clone. The V and J genes are TRBV6-1 and TRBJ1-3, with D possibly TRBD1 on 6 matching bases. Germline V gene data show CDR1 as MNHNS and CDR2 as SASEGT. Between the trimmed V and J ends, which lost 2 bases and 4 bases, there was a span of 9 bases. This CDR3 contains 14 residues. This chain's CDR3 is CASSELDRGNTIYF. Here the CDR3 DNA reads TGTGCCAGCAGTGAACTTGACAGGGGAAACACCATATATTTT.

This clone was observed a few times. V and J are TRBV28 and TRBJ1-2, with 7 bases matching TRBD1. The germline V gene has CDR1 MDHEN and CDR2 SYDVKM. The CDR3 contains 16 residues. The junction had 7 bases not matched to a gene; V was cut back by 3 bases and J by 0 bases. This CDR3 reads CASSFSGTVANYGYTF. CDR3 sequence (DNA): TGTGCCAGCAGTTTTTCCGGGACAGTGGCTAACTATGGCTACACCTTC.

This clone was found a few times. The gene calls are TRBV5-4 and TRBJ2-3; TRBD1 agrees at 7 bases. This CDR3 is built from 14 residues. Losses at the gene ends were 7 bases for V and 2 bases for J; bases not matched to a gene: 7. Germline CDR1 is SGHNT and CDR2 is YYREEE (reference sequence). CDR3 amino acids: CASGRQGPTDTQYF. As DNA, the CDR3 is TGTGCCAGCGGCCGACAGGGACCCACAGATACGCAGTATTTT.

This clone has more than one count but fewer than ten. This rearrangement joins TRBV5-1 to TRBJ2-2; a possible D gene is TRBD1 (6 bases). The CDR3 totals 15 residues. Trimming took 3 bases from V and 3 from J, leaving 12 bases between them. Germline V gives CDR1 SGHRS, CDR2 YFSETQ. CDR3 DNA: TGCGCCAGCAGCTATCCATACAGGGACACCGGGGAGCTGTTTTTT. This encodes CASSYPYRDTGELFF.

This clone was detected only a few times. The chain joins TRBV10-3 to TRBJ2-3, with TRBD1 identical over 7 bases. The ends lost 5 bases at V and 2 bases at J; junction bases unmatched: 4. This CDR3 comprises 14 residues. The V gene's germline CDR1 is ENHRY and CDR2 SYGVKD. The CDR3 region is CAISIGTDTDTQYF. In DNA form, the CDR3 reads TGTGCCATCAGTATTGGGACAGACACAGATACGCAGTATTTT.

V usage is TRBV2 and J usage is TRBJ1-2, with D uncertain. Looked up from germline, CDR1 is SNHLY and CDR2 is FYNNEI. V lost 11 bases, J lost 4 bases, and 20 bases lay in between. The CDR3 has 14 residues. CDR3 bases: TGTGCCTACAGCAGGTCTGAGACCATCTATGGCTACACCTTC. Translating it yields CAYSRSETIYGYTF.

The V gene is TRBV7-9, the J gene TRBJ2-1; 7 nucleotides match TRBD2. V was clipped by 11 bases and J by 7 bases; unmatched bases: 11. The CDR3 contains 13 residues. CDR1 SEHNR and CDR2 FQNEAQ come from the germline V gene (reference sequence). CDR3 region: CARGGRRTNEQFF. For the CDR3, the DNA is TGTGCCCGCGGCGGGAGACGAACGAATGAGCAGTTCTTC. The entire variable domain, with the rest obtained from reference TRBV7-9 and TRBJ2-1, is as follows: DTGVSQNPRHKITKRGQNVTFRCDPISEHNRLYWYRQTLGQGPEFLTYFQNEAQLEKSRLLSDRFSAERPKGSFSTLEIQRTEQGDSAMYLCARGGRRTNEQFFGPGTRLTVL.

There are a few counts of this clone. The genes are TRBV27 and TRBJ1-1; D is unresolved. The V end was cut by 6 bases, the J end by 5 bases, with 16 bases between. The CDR3 consists of 14 residues. Germline V gene data show CDR1 as MNHEY and CDR2 as SMNVEV (reference sequence). The CDR3 nucleotides are TGTGCCAGCAGCCATAAATTTATACGGACTGAAGCTTTCTTT. Its translation is CASSHKFIRTEAFF.

This clone was observed a few times. This sequence joins TRBV28 and TRBJ2-3; 8 nucleotides agree with TRBD1. Trimming at V came to 5 bases and at J to 6 bases, leaving 16 bases not matched to a gene. The CDR3 is 17 amino acids. Per germline, CDR1 MDHEN and CDR2 SYDVKM. The CDR3 nucleotides read TGTGCCAGCAGTAGCCTCCAGGGGGCCCATCCCATGGATACGCAGTATTTT. Encoded protein: CASSSLQGAHPMDTQYF. Drawing the rest from reference TRBV28 and TRBJ2-3, the complete variable domain is DVKVTQSSRYLVKRTGEKVFLECVQDMDHENMFWYRQDPGLGLRLIYFSYDVKMKEKGDIPEGYSVSREKKERFSLILESASTNQTSMYLCASSSLQGAHPMDTQYFGPGTRLTVL.

The chain uses TRBV2 and TRBJ2-3; 10 bases match TRBD2. Germline V gene sequence: CDR1 SNHLY, CDR2 FYNNEI. The trim removed 2 bases at V and 0 bases at J, leaving 8 bases unmatched. The CDR3 sequence is 18 residues long. CDR3 sequence (DNA): TGTGCCAGCAGTGAAAACCCCACTAGCGGGGCTAGCACAGATACGCAGTATTTT. Translated: CASSENPTSGASTDTQYF.

This clone was recorded only once. This chain links TRBV11-1 with TRBJ1-4; tentatively, D is TRBD1 (6 bases). Germline lookup yields CDR1 SGHAT and CDR2 FQDESV (reference sequence). The CDR3 contains 17 residues. Trimming took off 5 bases at V and 0 bases at J, with 16 bases between the two ends. CDR3 amino acids: CASSPRTEFATNEKLFF. The DNA of the CDR3 is TGTGCCAGCAGCCCGAGGACAGAGTTTGCAACTAATGAAAAACTGTTTTTT.

This clone was counted a few times. The genes are TRBV7-9 and TRBJ2-3, with 10 bases identical to TRBD1. Germline values: CDR1 SEHNR, CDR2 FQNEAQ (reference sequence). V lost 1 base to trimming and J lost 3 bases; unmatched junction nucleotides: 4. This CDR3 contains 16 residues. CDR3 nucleotide sequence: TGTGCCAGCAGCTTAGTTCTGGGACAGGGGACAGATACGCAGTATTTT. Protein: CASSLVLGQGTDTQYF.

This sequence joins TRBV4-3 and TRBJ1-1; 9 bases map to TRBD1. This CDR3 region has 14 residues. Germline CDR1 LGHNA, CDR2 YSLEER. V was pared by 0 bases and J by 11 bases, with 7 bases of the junction left unmatched. The CDR3 coding sequence is TGCGCCAGCAGCCAAGACTTAGGACAGGGGAGGGCTTTCTTT. It codes for CASSQDLGQGRAFF.

The table lists this clone with a few counts. The CDR3: CASSVAGGQPQHF. In DNA form, the CDR3 reads TGTGCCAGCAGCGTAGCTGGGGGGCAGCCCCAGCATTTT. The rearrangement links TRBV9 to TRBJ1-5; weak D call: TRBD1 (5 bases). V lost 0 bases to trimming and J lost 7 bases, with 8 bases between them. The CDR3 sequence is 13 residues long. Looked up from germline, CDR1 is SGDLS and CDR2 is YYNGEE. Together with reference TRBV9 and TRBJ1-5, the CDR3 gives the full variable domain: DSGVTQTPKHLITATGQRVTLRCSPRSGDLSVYWYQQSLDQGLQFLIQYYNGEERAKGNILERFSAQQFPDLHSELNLSSLELGDSALYFCASSVAGGQPQHFGDGTRLSIL.

The CDR3 DNA reads as TGTGCCAGCAGTTACTCGAGACAGGGCAACTATGGCTACACCTTC. This sequence encodes CASSYSRQGNYGYTF. The chain recombines TRBV6-5 with TRBJ1-2; 7 bases map to TRBD1. The CDR3 is made up of 15 amino acids. CDR1 is MNHEY and CDR2 is SVGAGI in the germline V gene. J lost 2 bases, V lost 0 bases, and 3 bases had no gene match.

The genes are TRBV11-2 and TRBJ2-5, with TRBD2 identical over 7 bases. This CDR3 spans 15 amino acids. Germline V gives CDR1 SGHAT, CDR2 FQNNGV. Trimming cost V 5 bases and J 5 bases; bases outside gene matches: 11. For the CDR3, the DNA is TGTGCCAGCAGCCGCCTGCTATGGGGAGGGGAGACCCAGTACTTC. Translated, it gives CASSRLLWGGETQYF.

The gene calls are TRBV28 and TRBJ2-5; D is possibly TRBD2 (5 bases). V was clipped by 3 bases and J by 1 base, with 24 bases between them. CDR1 is MDHEN and CDR2 is SYDVKM in the germline V gene. The CDR3 is 19 amino acids. CDR3: CASSFYNLFTLLAQETQYF. In nucleotides, the CDR3 is TGTGCCAGCAGTTTCTATAATCTTTTCACCCTCCTAGCCCAAGAGACCCAGTACTTC.

The sample holds a few counts of this clone. The chain has TRBV7-9 and TRBJ2-5; possible D gene TRBD1, 5 bases. The J call may be wrong; the DNA end is better matched by TRBJ2-7. This CDR3 comprises 15 residues. The V gene's germline CDR1 is SEHNR and CDR2 FQNEAQ (reference sequence). CDR3 nucleotide sequence: TGTGCCAGCAGCCCCCTAAGCGACAGCCTCTACGAGCAGTACTTC. Protein product: CASSPLSDSLYEQYF.

This clone was observed a few times. V is TRBV27 and J is TRBJ2-7, with D possibly matching TRBD2 (6 bases). The CDR3 has 15 residues. In germline, CDR1 is MNHEY, CDR2 SMNVEV (reference sequence). V was trimmed by 3 bases and J by 1 base, leaving 13 bases between them. Here the CDR3 reads CASSFYPRGSYEQYF. CDR3 coding DNA: TGTGCCAGCAGTTTTTATCCCCGGGGGTCCTACGAGCAGTACTTC.

This clone was recorded a few times. The rearrangement links TRBV7-9 to TRBJ1-5, with a possible D match to TRBD1 (6 bases). With 5 bases removed from V and 6 bases from J, the gap between germline ends came to 20 bases. Germline CDR1 reads SEHNR; CDR2 reads FQNEAQ (reference sequence). This CDR3 contains 16 residues. The CDR3 region has the DNA TGTGCCAGCAGCCACGTATCCGGGACAACCGGTCAGCCCCAGCATTTT. It codes for CASSHVSGTTGQPQHF.

The rearrangement uses TRBV7-2 and TRBJ1-5, with D perhaps TRBD1 (6 bases). V lost 5 bases to trimming and J lost 0 bases, with 11 bases between them. CDR3 length: 15 residues. In germline, CDR1 is SGHTA, CDR2 FQGNSA. CDR3 residues: CASSPGQTSNQPQHF. The CDR3 nucleotides read TGTGCCAGCAGCCCCGGACAGACTAGCAATCAGCCCCAGCATTTT.

The rearrangement uses TRBV6-4 and TRBJ2-1; 13 bases map to TRBD2. The V segment lost 6 bases and the J segment 4 bases; nucleotides outside the gene matches: 3. In germline, CDR1 is MRHNA, CDR2 SNTAGT. This CDR3 region has 15 residues. The CDR3 here is CASSPGLAGYNEQFF. The CDR3 region has the DNA TGTGCCAGCAGCCCGGGACTAGCGGGGTACAATGAGCAGTTCTTC.

The chain combines TRBV6-1 with TRBJ1-2; D remains unclear. V was cut by 5 bases and J by 4 bases, with 14 bases left in between. Germline values: CDR1 MNHNS, CDR2 SASEGT. The CDR3 sequence is 14 residues long. The CDR3 reads CASSREGILYGYTF. DNA of the CDR3: TGTGCCAGCAGTCGGGAAGGGATCCTCTATGGCTACACCTTC.

This clone was seen more than once but under ten times. This sequence joins TRBV4-1 and TRBJ2-1; 13 bases agree with TRBD2. Unmatched junction bases numbered 7, after V lost 1 base and J lost 10 bases. The V gene's germline CDR1 is MGHRA and CDR2 YSYEKL. The CDR3 runs to 16 residues. This chain's CDR3 is CASSQATSGGASEQFF. The CDR3 nucleotides read TGCGCCAGCAGCCAAGCTACTAGCGGGGGGGCCTCGGAGCAGTTCTTC.

CDR3 sequence: CASSLRGGGPDTQYF. The CDR3 DNA follows: TGTGCCAGCAGCTTAAGGGGCGGGGGGCCAGATACGCAGTATTTT. This sequence joins TRBV7-3 and TRBJ2-3; TRBD2 aligns across 8 bases. CDR3 length: 15 residues. CDR1 is SGHTA and CDR2 is FQGTGA in the germline V gene. V trimming: 1 base; J trimming: 4 bases; junction bases outside the gene matches: 4.

This clone has a handful of counts. The V and J genes are TRBV4-1 and TRBJ2-2; 10 bases match TRBD2. This CDR3 region has 16 residues. Germline V gene data show CDR1 as MGHRA and CDR2 as YSYEKL. J gave up 8 bases and V 0 bases, and 6 bases lay outside the gene matches. The DNA of the CDR3 is TGCGCCAGCAGCCAAGAAGGCCTAGCGGGAGCTGGGGAGCTGTTTTTT. It codes for CASSQEGLAGAGELFF.

This clone was observed a handful of times. This CDR3 is also generated by other DNA sequences in the sample. This chain uses TRBV5-1 with TRBJ2-5, with D perhaps TRBD2 (5 bases). V lost 0 bases, J lost 0 bases, and 9 bases lay in between. The CDR3 length is 15 residues. In germline, CDR1 is SGHRS, CDR2 YFSETQ. The CDR3 region has the DNA TGCGCCAGCAGCTTGGAGACGGGGTACCAAGAGACCCAGTACTTC. It codes for CASSLETGYQETQYF.